This paragraph reports one T cell receptor (beta chain). The antigen remains unidentified. These data originate in a study of OX40 agonist ivuxolimab in advanced cancers. Study-wide findings and caveats: In the expanded peripheral T cells, antigen specificity was never determined.

Assay: immunoSEQ multiplex PCR; the TCRdb copy retains only in-frame clones and omits some. The sample lists under 75,000 clones; roughly 89% were seen once. The TCR comes from an adult with an advanced solid tumor such as melanoma, head and neck, liver or kidney cancer. The sequencing here drew on CD4+ or CD8+ T cells sorted from blood, taken in a trial of the OX40 agonist ivuxolimab.

In DNA, the CDR3 is TGTGCCAGCTCAACGGACAGGGTCCGTTCACCCCTCCACTTT. Encoded protein: CASSTDRVRSPLHF. The V call is TRBV18, the J call TRBJ1-6, with 8 nucleotides matching TRBD1. Losses at the gene ends were 5 bases for V and 9 bases for J; bases not matched to a gene: 6. Germline V lookup: CDR1 KGHSH, CDR2 LQKENI. This CDR3 is built from 14 residues.